This entry describes one T cell receptor (beta chain). It lacks a known antigen. Per-nucleotide qualities are absent, and no much larger clonotype sits a single base away. This sample is drawn from a study of cytomegalovirus exposure and HLA in healthy donors (dated by TCRdb to the late 2010s). Regarding the complete study: The roughly 650 repertoires of the first cohort and the 95 to 150 validation repertoires were produced on the same platform, according to a later analysis. The aim of the study was to test whether cataloging public T cell receptors could identify signatures of past pathogen exposure. To predict cytomegalovirus infection status, the study combined high-throughput TCR immunosequencing, statistical association of individual TCRs with disease status, and machine learning. A separate validation cohort of 100 to 150 different subjects was used in addition to the approximately 610-subject first cohort. The paper's findings and limits, for the study overall: A few of the identified cytomegalovirus-associated TCR beta chains were confirmed in vitro to be specific for cytomegalovirus antigens. It was suggested by the authors that the approach could potentially be generalized to other disease states and immunological phenotypes. A later analysis had no HLA typing for the validation cohort, so co-occurrence there was scored across all 120 or so repertoires. Most TCR sequences were observed very rarely across donors, whereas some public TCRs were present in many individuals. A later analysis found that TCRs clustered in the first cohort also tended to co-occur in the 110 or so validation repertoires, with approximately 94% of cluster scores above 0. In both the original and validation cohorts, the classifier was reported to diagnose cytomegalovirus status with high specificity and sensitivity. The study gave a list of roughly 150 TCR beta chains associated with cytomegalovirus.

Donors formed part of the validation cohort, which comprised 120 subjects and was distinct from the first cohort of under 750 subjects. Trimmed from V: 6 bases; trimmed from J: 1 base; junction bases lacking a gene match: 8. There are 16 amino acids in the CDR3, from cysteine to phenylalanine inclusive. Here the CDR3 DNA is all that survives: 48 bases in frame from base 1. Based on the germline V gene (reference sequence), the CDR1 and CDR2 sequences are PRHDT and FYEKMQ. Preparation of the library involved the immunoSEQ multiplex PCR assay. Processing in the source paper ran as follows. To diagnose cytomegalovirus status from the catalog of TCR beta chain sequences, a statistical classification framework was built. The source is immuneACCESS, and TCRdb retained only in-frame sequences with V and J called. Part of the clones is not carried over; for the studies checked, unresolved V genes explain less than half of this, and the remainder is unexplained. V, J and clone size derive from that table, while D and trimming were established from the DNA sequence. The sample data list over 250,000 clones, and roughly 85% of these were observed just once. The ten largest account for approximately 1% of the sample.

The chain is assembled from TRBV13 and TRBJ1-3, and 8 junction bases match TRBD1. The sequencing sample was made of PBMCs. The TCR comes from a young woman in good health and CMV-seronegative. The DNA sequence reads TGTGCCAGCAGGGAGACAGGGGCAAGGTCTGGAAACACCATATATTTT. Translated, this gives CASRETGARSGNTIYF.